A selection of T cell receptor beta chains follows, all from one sample in a study of T cell responses to AZD1222 COVID-19 vaccine. Data came from immunoSEQ multiplex PCR; TCRdb stores just in-frame clones and leaves some out. The sample carries about 110,000 clones, about 95% recorded once. Sample: peripheral blood, taken 28 days after the second AZD1222 dose. All receptors derive from an adult who received the AZD1222 COVID-19 vaccine. Both conserved end residues are part of each CDR3. Each record gives: clone size, D gene, V gene, J gene, CDR3 DNA, CDR3 protein. The D gene is left open where the match is weak. The size field is filled for only some rows; it gives once, few, many or a size class.

clone size: NA; D gene: NA; V gene: TRBV15; J gene: TRBJ2-6; CDR3 DNA: TGTGCCACCAGCAGCTCAGCGGGGGCCAACGTCCTGACTTTC; CDR3 protein: CATSSSAGANVLTF
clone size: NA; D gene: TRBD1; V gene: TRBV10-2; J gene: TRBJ1-1; CDR3 DNA: TGCGCCAGCACAGTCTCAGGGGGGCCGAACACTGAAGCTTTCTTT; CDR3 protein: CASTVSGGPNTEAFF
clone size: once; D gene: TRBD1; V gene: TRBV6-5; J gene: TRBJ1-5; CDR3 DNA: TGTGCCAGCAGGTCCGACAGGGGGGGTCAGCCCCAGCATTTT; CDR3 protein: CASRSDRGGQPQHF
clone size: once; D gene: NA; V gene: TRBV19; J gene: TRBJ1-1; CDR3 DNA: TGTGCCAGTAGCGGACCTATGAACACTGAAGCTTTCTTT; CDR3 protein: CASSGPMNTEAFF
clone size: NA; D gene: NA; V gene: TRBV23-1; J gene: TRBJ1-1; CDR3 DNA: TGCGCCAGCTACCCCCGGGGGATCGGCACTGAAGCTTTCTTT; CDR3 protein: CASYPRGIGTEAFF
clone size: NA; D gene: TRBD1; V gene: TRBV27; J gene: TRBJ2-2; CDR3 DNA: TGTGCCAGCAGTTTACATGAGACAGGGGGCGCTAACACCGGGGAGCTGTTTTTT; CDR3 protein: CASSLHETGGANTGELFF
clone size: NA; D gene: NA; V gene: TRBV27; J gene: TRBJ2-2; CDR3 DNA: TGTGCCAGCAGTACGGGACCCACCGGGGAGCTGTTTTTT; CDR3 protein: CASSTGPTGELFF
clone size: NA; D gene: NA; V gene: TRBV6-5; J gene: TRBJ1-2; CDR3 DNA: TGTGCCAGCAGTTACTCTGTCAGGGAAGTTCTTGGCTACACCTTC; CDR3 protein: CASSYSVREVLGYTF
clone size: NA; D gene: NA; V gene: TRBV7-9; J gene: TRBJ2-2; CDR3 DNA: TGTGCCAGCAGCACCCCGGGGGCTCCAAGCGGGGAGCTGTTTTTT; CDR3 protein: CASSTPGAPSGELFF
clone size: NA; D gene: NA; V gene: TRBV12-3/TRBV12-4; J gene: TRBJ1-1; CDR3 DNA: TGTGCCAGCAGTCTACAAGGACAGACTGAAGCTTTCTTT; CDR3 protein: CASSLQGQTEAFF
clone size: NA; D gene: NA; V gene: TRBV5-4; J gene: TRBJ2-1; CDR3 DNA: TGTGCCAGCAGCTTGCGGGGTGGAGGATACAATGAGCAGTTCTTC; CDR3 protein: CASSLRGGGYNEQFF
clone size: NA; D gene: NA; V gene: TRBV11-2; J gene: TRBJ1-2; CDR3 DNA: TGTGCCAGCAGGGTCGACACCGTCGGAGAGTGGTACACCTTC; CDR3 protein: CASRVDTVGEWYTF
clone size: NA; D gene: NA; V gene: TRBV3-1/TRBV3-2; J gene: TRBJ1-4; CDR3 DNA: TGTGCCAGCAGCCCTCAGGGTGAAAAACTGTTTTTT; CDR3 protein: CASSPQGEKLFF
clone size: NA; D gene: NA; V gene: TRBV12-5; J gene: TRBJ2-3; CDR3 DNA: TGTGCTAGTGGCCTTAGCGTATTACCAGATACGCAGTATTTT; CDR3 protein: CASGLSVLPDTQYF
clone size: NA; D gene: NA; V gene: TRBV3-1/TRBV3-2; J gene: TRBJ1-3; CDR3 DNA: TGTGCCAGCAGCCAAGAAAGTGAGGGGGGTGGAAACACCATATATTTT; CDR3 protein: CASSQESEGGGNTIYF
clone size: NA; D gene: NA; V gene: TRBV4-1; J gene: TRBJ1-2; CDR3 DNA: TGCGCCAGCAGCCACGGGCCTGGAACCGACTATGGCTACACCTTC; CDR3 protein: CASSHGPGTDYGYTF
clone size: NA; D gene: NA; V gene: TRBV3-1/TRBV3-2; J gene: TRBJ1-6; CDR3 DNA: TGTGCCAGCAGCGCCGAGGGTGAGGCCCTCCACTTT; CDR3 protein: CASSAEGEALHF